The rows below give T cell receptor beta chains drawn from one sample of a study of T cells in Graves' hyperthyroidism and ophthalmopathy. TCRdb fed the multiplex PCR reads into MiXCR, producing one record per CDR3 protein. The sample comprises about 610,000 distinct CDR3 sequences, roughly 50% of which are singletons, and approximately 7.5% rests with the top ten. The sample consisted of peripheral blood or thyroid tissue (not recorded which). All receptors come from a young woman with Graves' hyperthyroidism. CDR3s leave out the opening cysteine and the closing phenylalanine or tryptophan.

j_call v_call cdr3_aa
TRBJ2-5 TRBV18 ASSPPVSIQETQY
TRBJ1-1 TRBV20-1 SAGGPWDTEAF
TRBJ1-3 TRBV5-6 ASSTYSTGNTIY
TRBJ1-3 TRBV7-8 ASSATYRGSGNTIY
TRBJ2-2 TRBV5-6 ASSETSGHAGELF
TRBJ2-7 TRBV29-1 SVEQAGGSYEQY
TRBJ2-7 TRBV15 ATSSLDYYEQY
TRBJ1-1 TRBV6-6 ASNRGNTEAF
TRBJ1-6 TRBV2 ASSQRSGGLGSPLH
TRBJ1-2 TRBV3-1 ASSQDWGGLTNHGYT
TRBJ1-4 TRBV20-1 SAARSWEKLF
TRBJ1-2 TRBV7-2 ASSPDRGSGYT
TRBJ1-2 TRBV11-1 ASSLVGTEQRGYT
TRBJ1-5 TRBV6-2/TRBV6-3 ASTVVQGSNQPQH
TRBJ2-1 TRBV19 ASSIDLYGSSYNEQF
TRBJ2-5 TRBV6-5 ASSSYVTSGDRGQTQY
TRBJ1-2 TRBV10-1 ARIDSRVGGYT
TRBJ2-7 TRBV14 ASNPRGAGDEQY
TRBJ2-6 TRBV6-5 ASSLQGRGANVLT
TRBJ2-2 TRBV20-1 SAGTGINTGELF
TRBJ1-1 TRBV29-1 SPGRSMNTEAF
TRBJ2-7 TRBV12-3/TRBV12-4 ASSLAGVGYEQY
TRBJ1-2 TRBV6-1 ASSEGTGGGSYYGYT
TRBJ1-4 TRBV20-1 SAPWGSRDEKLF
TRBJ2-5 TRBV29-1 SVEVGTSGTQY
TRBJ1-5 TRBV29-1 SVEGPGQPQH
TRBJ2-6 TRBV2 ASSGQGPGANVLT
TRBJ1-1 TRBV29-1 SVGTEHMNTEAF
TRBJ1-5 TRBV5-4 ASSSWGRNQPQH
TRBJ1-6 TRBV3-1 ASSQESGILNSPLH
TRBJ1-2 TRBV27 ASSFSQGAIGGYT
TRBJ2-1 TRBV20-1 SAYRTDYNEQF
TRBJ1-2 TRBV10-3 AITRAFGDGYT
TRBJ1-5 TRBV20-1 SASATGLAGSNEH
TRBJ2-7 TRBV9 ASSRMGGEYEQY
TRBJ1-4 TRBV4-2 ASSQQPGQGGEKLF
TRBJ1-1 TRBV5-1 ASSLGAGDTEAF
TRBJ1-2 TRBV2 ASSEWESQGGYT
TRBJ1-2 TRBV30 AWSPGGAGGGYT
TRBJ2-5 TRBV12-3/TRBV12-4 ASSPGTSGRAGETQY
TRBJ1-4 TRBV20-1 SALEDRATNEKLF